This T cell receptor beta chain originates from a study of beta chain features in type 1 diabetes. Study-level results: TCRB repertoires of naive, central memory and Treg cells appeared more similar among patients than among healthy donors.

This clone was counted ten times or more. The antigen remains undetermined. The investigators reverse transcribed all of the isolated RNA, so they sequenced expressed TCRB transcripts. Assay used: immunoSEQ multiplex PCR; TCRdb lists only in-frame clones, some missing. The sample records more than 300,000 clones, 8% being singletons. Sequencing input: central memory CD4+ T cells from blood. The source is a young woman in good health.

In nucleotides, the CDR3 is TGTGCCAGCAGCTTAAGGCGGGAGGGCGCCCAAAACATTCAGTACTTC. Its protein product is CASSLRREGAQNIQYF. The chain joins TRBV7-9 to TRBJ2-4, with 9 nucleotides matching TRBD2. Trimming at V came to 2 bases and at J to 5 bases, leaving 7 bases not matched to a gene. The CDR3 covers 16 residues. CDR1 SEHNR and CDR2 FQNEAQ come from the germline V gene (reference sequence). The variable domain in full, with the rest retrieved from reference TRBV7-9 and TRBJ2-4, is DTGVSQNPRHKITKRGQNVTFRCDPISEHNRLYWYRQTLGQGPEFLTYFQNEAQLEKSRLLSDRFSAERPKGSFSTLEIQRTEQGDSAMYLCASSLRREGAQNIQYFGAGTRLSVL.